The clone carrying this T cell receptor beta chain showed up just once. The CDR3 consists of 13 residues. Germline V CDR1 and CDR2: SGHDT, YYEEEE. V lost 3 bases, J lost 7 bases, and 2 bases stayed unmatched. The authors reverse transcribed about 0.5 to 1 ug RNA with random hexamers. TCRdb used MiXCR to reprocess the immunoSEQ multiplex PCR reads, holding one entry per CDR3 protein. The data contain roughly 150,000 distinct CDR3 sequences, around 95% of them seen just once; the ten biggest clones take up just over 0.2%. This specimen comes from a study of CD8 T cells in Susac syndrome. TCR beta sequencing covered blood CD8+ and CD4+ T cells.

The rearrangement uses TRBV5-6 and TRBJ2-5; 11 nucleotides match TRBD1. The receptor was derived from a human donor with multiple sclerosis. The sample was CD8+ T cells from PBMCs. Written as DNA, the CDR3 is TGTGCCAGCAGCTGGGGGACAGGGGGGACCCAGTACTTC. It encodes CASSWGTGGTQYF. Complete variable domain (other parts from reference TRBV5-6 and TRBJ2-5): DAGVTQSPTHLIKTRGQQVTLRCSPKSGHDTVSWYQQALGQGPQFIFQYYEEEERQRGNFPDRFSGHQFPNYSSELNVNALLLGDSALYLCASSWGTGGTQYFGPGTRLLVL.